The following is a T cell receptor (beta chain) sequence with its context. Its antigen is unknown. The study sampled nominally healthy donors, though unrecorded immune exposures were likely. V lost 3 bases, J lost 4 bases, and 19 bases lay in between. Germline CDR1 reads SNHLY; CDR2 reads FYNNEI. This CDR3 contains 16 residues. PCR primers comprised 60 Vbeta and 13 Jbeta primers. Using immunoSEQ multiplex PCR, the repertoire was profiled, and TCRdb retains in-frame clones only, with some absent. The sample holds about 35,000 clones, 90% seen once. The source of the sample is a study of cytomegalovirus exposure and HLA in healthy donors. Overall study findings and caveats: Several of the most significant clusters were apparently associated with common viral pathogens in a later analysis. In a later analysis, donors in an Asian-associated ancestry cluster reportedly had fewer N-insertions in productive TCRs than the cohort mean.

V is TRBV2 and J is TRBJ2-7; D is perhaps TRBD2 (6 bases). The TCR comes from a woman younger than 30 in good health and CMV-seronegative. The specimen sequenced was PBMCs. The CDR3 is CASSDEGPEGKYEQYF. The CDR3, as DNA: TGTGCCAGCAGTGATGAGGGGCCGGAGGGGAAATACGAGCAGTACTTC.